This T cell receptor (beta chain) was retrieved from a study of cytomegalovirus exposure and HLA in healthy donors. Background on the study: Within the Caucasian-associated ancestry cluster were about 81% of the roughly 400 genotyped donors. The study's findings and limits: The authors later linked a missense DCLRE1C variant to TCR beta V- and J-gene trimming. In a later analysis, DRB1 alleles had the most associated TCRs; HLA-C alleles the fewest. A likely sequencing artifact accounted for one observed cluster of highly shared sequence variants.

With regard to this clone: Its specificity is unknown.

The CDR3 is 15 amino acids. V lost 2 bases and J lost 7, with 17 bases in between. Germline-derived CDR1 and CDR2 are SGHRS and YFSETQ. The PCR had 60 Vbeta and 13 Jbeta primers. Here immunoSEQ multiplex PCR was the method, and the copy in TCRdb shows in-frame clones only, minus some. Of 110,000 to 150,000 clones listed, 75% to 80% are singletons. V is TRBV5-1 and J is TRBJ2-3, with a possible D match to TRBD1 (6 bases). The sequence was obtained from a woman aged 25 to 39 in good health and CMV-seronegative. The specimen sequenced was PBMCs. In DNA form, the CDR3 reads TGCGCCAGCAGCTTTGAGGGGGTCTCTACAAATACGCAGTATTTT. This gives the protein CASSFEGVSTNTQYF.